The source of this TCR beta chain is a study of T-cell reconstitution after alpha-beta-depleted transplantation in children. Unique molecular identifiers were used to barcode this TCRbeta library. In TCRdb, the PCR reads were re-called with MiXCR into one record per CDR3 protein. This sample has roughly 590,000 distinct CDR3 sequences, with around 16% found just once. The germline V gene encodes CDR1 DFQATT and CDR2 SNEGSKA (reference sequence). This CDR3 is 15 amino acids long. The trim removed 6 bases at V and 3 bases at J, leaving 12 bases unmatched. This clonotype was picked up many times. The TCR originated in a human donor who donated a stem cell graft to a child with acute myeloid leukemia. V and J are TRBV20-1 and TRBJ2-5; 8 bases align to TRBD1. The input for sequencing was PBMCs from the stem cell graft donor, taken from the stem cell graft. The CDR3 DNA reads TGCAGTGCGGGAGACAGGGGAGTGGTGGAAGAGACCCAGTACTTC. Protein: CSAGDRGVVEETQYF.